These 32 T cell receptor beta chains were all obtained from the same sample, sequenced in a study of CD8 T cells in ankylosing spondylitis. TCRdb recomputed calls from the 5' RACE reads with MiXCR, one row per CDR3 protein. Counted here are 300,000 to 350,000 distinct CDR3 sequences, less than 25% occurring once; the ten biggest clones make up roughly 3.6%. Specimen: blood, either unsorted or a sorted T cell fraction (not recorded which). The receptors were sampled from a female donor with ankylosing spondylitis or in good health (not recorded which).

This clonotype has just a few counts. The CDR3 region has the DNA TGCAGTGCTAGAGGTTTGGGGGCCCTCGGTCCAGAGACCCAGTACTTC. Its translation: CSARGLGALGPETQYF. The chain couples TRBV20-1 to TRBJ2-5; maybe TRBD1 (6 bases). This CDR3 is built from 16 residues. V shed 1 base and J shed 4 bases, with 19 bases lying between them. In germline, CDR1 is DFQATT, CDR2 SNEGSKA (reference sequence).

The chain uses TRBV20-1 and TRBJ2-1; 7 positions agree with TRBD2. Trimming cost V 0 bases and J 8 bases; bases outside gene matches: 13. The CDR3 covers 16 residues. The V gene's germline CDR1 is DFQATT and CDR2 SNEGSKA (reference sequence). CDR3 in DNA: TGCAGTGCTAGAGATGGCGCCCGCGGGAGAGGCGATGAGCAGTTCTTC. Amino acid sequence: CSARDGARGRGDEQFF.

The chain employs TRBV7-2 and TRBJ2-4, with TRBD1 matching 8 bases. CDR3 length: 13 amino acids. V dropped 3 bases and J dropped 8; count of bases not matched to a gene: 3. Per germline, CDR1 SGHTA and CDR2 FQGNSA. The CDR3 bases are TGTGCCAGCAGCTTCGGACAGGGAGACATTCAGTACTTC. Translating it yields CASSFGQGDIQYF.

This clonotype turned up a few times. This sequence joins TRBV20-1 and TRBJ2-1, with D unclear. The CDR3 has 12 amino acids. V shed 2 bases and J shed 6 bases, with 8 bases lying between them. The V gene's germline CDR1 is DFQATT and CDR2 SNEGSKA (reference sequence). CDR3: CSARRSGNEQFF. The CDR3 DNA reads TGCAGTGCTAGACGCTCGGGCAATGAGCAGTTCTTC.

There are a few counts of this clonotype. V is TRBV6-5 and J is TRBJ2-3, with 13 bases aligning to TRBD2. This CDR3 contains 19 residues. Germline V gives CDR1 MNHEY, CDR2 SVGAGI. V lost 0 bases, J lost 1 base, and 7 bases stayed unmatched. The CDR3 loop reads CASSYSTSGRAYGTDTQYF. In DNA form, the CDR3 reads TGTGCCAGCAGTTACTCCACTAGCGGGAGGGCCTATGGCACAGATACGCAGTATTTT.

This clonotype has only a few counts. V is TRBV6-5 and J is TRBJ2-5, with 9 bases lining up with TRBD1. In germline, CDR1 is MNHEY, CDR2 SVGAGI. Trimming took 1 base from V and 1 from J; bases not matched to a gene: 4. This CDR3 spans 16 amino acids. CDR3 in DNA: TGTGCCAGCAGTTACTGGGGACAGGGCCGCCAAGAGACCCAGTACTTC. Its protein is CASSYWGQGRQETQYF.

Only a few counts were recorded for this clonotype. The chain joins TRBV12-3 or TRBV12-4 to TRBJ2-1; D may be TRBD2 (5 bases). The CDR3 is made up of 11 amino acids. Trimming took off 5 bases at V and 12 bases at J, with 11 bases between the two ends. The CDR3 here is CASSRTGSQFF. CDR3 DNA: TGTGCCAGCAGTCGAACGGGATCGCAGTTCTTC.

The chain recombines TRBV29-1 with TRBJ1-2; D call uncertain. CDR3 length equals 12 residues. Germline V gene lookup returns CDR1 SQVTM and CDR2 ANQGSEA. V lost 7 bases and J lost 5, with 14 bases in between. The CDR3 region is CSASFEGYGYTF. In DNA, the CDR3 is TGCAGCGCCAGCTTCGAAGGGTATGGCTACACCTTC. The full variable domain, with the rest looked up from reference TRBV29-1 and TRBJ1-2, is SAVISQKPSRDICQRGTSLTIQCQVDSQVTMMFWYRQQPGQSLTLIATANQGSEATYESGFVIDKFPISRPNLTFSTLTVSNMSPEDSSIYLCSASFEGYGYTFGSGTRLTVV.

This clonotype was detected only a few times. V gene TRBV9 combines with J gene TRBJ2-1, with D tentatively TRBD1 or TRBD2 (6 bases each). V lost 3 bases and J 4 bases, leaving 23 bases between the germline ends. CDR1 and CDR2 from the germline V gene are SGDLS and YYNGEE. There are 18 residues in the CDR3. CDR3 coding DNA: TGTGCCAGCAGCGGGGGGGCGGCGGGGCTGGAGGGATACAATGAGCAGTTCTTC. This gives the protein CASSGGAAGLEGYNEQFF.

The J gene is TRBJ2-7, the V gene TRBV20-1, with a possible D match to TRBD1 (5 bases). The CDR3 extends over 16 amino acids. Germline loops: CDR1 DFQATT, CDR2 SNEGSKA (reference sequence). The V gene lost 3 bases and the J gene lost 4 bases, with 22 bases spanning the gap. CDR3 loop: CSASPFAGPQGYEQYF. DNA for the CDR3: TGCAGTGCTAGCCCCTTCGCAGGGCCCCAAGGGTACGAGCAGTACTTC.

In its sample, this clonotype was seen once. The CDR3 sequence is CASSSGDGSYNEQFF. In DNA, the CDR3 is TGTGCCAGCAGCTCGGGGGACGGGTCCTACAATGAGCAGTTCTTC. The genes are TRBV7-9 and TRBJ2-1, with D possibly TRBD2 on 6 matching bases. The CDR3 is 15 residues long. Germline V gene data show CDR1 as SEHNR and CDR2 as FQNEAQ (reference sequence). The V end lost 4 bases, the J end lost 1 base, and 11 bases lay between the germline ends.

This chain links TRBV7-9 with TRBJ2-2; D uncertain. The germline CDR1 and CDR2 sequences are SEHNR and FQNEAQ (reference sequence). The CDR3 is made up of 15 amino acids. Trimming stripped 3 bases from V and 3 bases from J, with 11 bases between. The CDR3 region is CASSFLMADTGELFF. The CDR3 nucleotides are TGTGCCAGCAGCTTTCTGATGGCAGACACCGGGGAGCTGTTTTTT.

The rearrangement uses TRBV12-3 or TRBV12-4 and TRBJ1-2; possible D gene TRBD1, 6 bases. Trimming pared 7 bases from V and 8 bases from J, leaving 17 bases between. This CDR3 contains 13 residues. As DNA, the CDR3 is TGTGCCAGCAACTTGGGGGGGGCGTACGGCTACACCTTC. Its translation is CASNLGGAYGYTF.

In its sample, this clonotype was seen a few times. The J gene is TRBJ2-7, the V gene TRBV5-5, with no clear D. Germline CDR1 and CDR2: SGHKS and YYEKEE (reference sequence). CDR3 length equals 12 residues. Trimming took 1 base from V and 5 from J, leaving 7 bases between them. CDR3 DNA: TGTGCCAGCAGCTTGAAAACGCACGAGCAGTACTTC. This gives the protein CASSLKTHEQYF.

J is TRBJ1-6 and V is TRBV6-5; the D gene is possibly TRBD1 (5 bases). V shed 2 bases and J shed 10 bases, with 12 bases lying between them. In germline, CDR1 is MNHEY, CDR2 SVGAGI. The length of the CDR3 is 14 residues. The DNA for the CDR3 is TGTGCCAGCAGTTACAGGAGGGGAGAATCACCCCTCCACTTT. Translation gives CASSYRRGESPLHF.

This clonotype occurred many times. The chain employs TRBV10-3 and TRBJ2-7; the D gene is possibly TRBD2 (6 bases). V shed 7 bases and J shed 6 bases, with 22 bases lying between them. Germline V CDR1 and CDR2: ENHRY, SYGVKD. CDR3 length: 15 residues. The CDR3 is CAITGDADKLSEQYF. In DNA, the CDR3 is TGTGCCATCACGGGGGATGCGGACAAGTTATCCGAGCAGTACTTC.

In its sample, this clonotype was seen once. The genes are TRBV27 and TRBJ2-7, with 9 bases lining up with TRBD2. Germline CDR1 is MNHEY and CDR2 is SMNVEV (reference sequence). CDR3 size: 16 residues. With V trimmed by 4 bases and J by 2 bases, 9 bases remained unmatched. CDR3 coding DNA: TGTGCCAGCAGTTACCGACTAGCGGACCCCCCCTACGAGCAGTACTTC. It encodes CASSYRLADPPYEQYF.

The sample holds a few counts of this clonotype. The V and J genes are TRBV20-1 and TRBJ2-7; D unclear. The CDR3 is 14 residues long. The germline V and J ends were trimmed by 1 base and 4 bases, with 14 bases remaining between them. Germline CDR1 DFQATT, CDR2 SNEGSKA (reference sequence). DNA of the CDR3: TGCAGTGCTAGAGCCCTCCTTAGCCCATACGAGCAGTACTTC. As protein: CSARALLSPYEQYF.

This chain's CDR3 is CASSLGSTYNEQFF. The CDR3 DNA is TGTGCCAGCAGCTTAGGGTCGACCTACAATGAGCAGTTCTTC. This chain joins TRBV11-2 and TRBJ2-1, with D hard to call. The V and J ends lost 1 base and 2 bases respectively, with 6 bases between them. The CDR3 is made up of 14 amino acids. Germline V gene lookup returns CDR1 SGHAT and CDR2 FQNNGV.

This chain links TRBV6-2 or TRBV6-3 with TRBJ1-3; TRBD1 is a possible D gene (5 bases). V gave up 2 bases and J gave up 4 bases, with 12 bases separating them. The germline V gene has CDR1 MNHEY and CDR2 SVGEGT. The CDR3 covers 15 residues. CDR3 residues: CASSYSGGFGNTIYF. The CDR3 nucleotides are TGTGCCAGCAGTTACAGCGGGGGGTTCGGAAACACCATATATTTT.

This clonotype was counted at least ten times. V usage is TRBV7-7 and J usage is TRBJ2-1; unclear D gene. Germline values: CDR1 SSHAT, CDR2 FNYEAQ (reference sequence). The CDR3 spans 13 residues. Deletions cut 4 bases from V and 15 bases from J, with 19 bases between. For the CDR3, the DNA is TGTGCCAGCAGCTCCGGACCCGGCGCGAATACGTTCTTC. Translation gives CASSSGPGANTFF.

The chain joins TRBV9 to TRBJ2-1; D is possibly TRBD1 (5 bases). The germline V gene has CDR1 SGDLS and CDR2 YYNGEE. With 0 bases removed from V and 4 bases from J, the gap between germline ends came to 14 bases. The CDR3 is 16 residues long. The CDR3 DNA reads TGTGCCAGCAGCGTAGTGGCCAGGGATTGGTACAATGAGCAGTTCTTC. It codes for CASSVVARDWYNEQFF. Drawing the rest from reference TRBV9 and TRBJ2-1, the complete variable domain is DSGVTQTPKHLITATGQRVTLRCSPRSGDLSVYWYQQSLDQGLQFLIQYYNGEERAKGNILERFSAQQFPDLHSELNLSSLELGDSALYFCASSVVARDWYNEQFFGPGTRLTVL.

This clonotype was picked up many times. The V call is TRBV28, the J call TRBJ2-3; the D gene is possibly TRBD2 (7 bases). Germline assignment: CDR1 MDHEN and CDR2 SYDVKM. The CDR3 spans 16 residues. V lost 9 bases, J lost 4 bases, and 23 bases lay in between. CDR3: CASSPHYRAGADTQYF. CDR3 nucleotide sequence: TGTGCCAGTTCCCCGCACTACAGGGCGGGAGCAGATACGCAGTATTTT.

V is TRBV29-1 and J is TRBJ1-1; D not certain. The CDR3 consists of 13 residues. Germline-derived CDR1 and CDR2 are SQVTM and ANQGSEA. V lost 4 bases to trimming and J lost 0 bases, with 9 bases between them. CDR3 in DNA: TGCAGCGTTGGAGTAGCAATGAACACTGAAGCTTTCTTT. Protein product: CSVGVAMNTEAFF.

This clonotype was picked up a small number of times. The chain recombines TRBV7-9 with TRBJ2-1; D perhaps matches TRBD2 (5 bases). Germline CDR1 SEHNR, CDR2 FQNEAQ (reference sequence). V lost 1 base and J lost 8, with 12 bases in between. This CDR3 is built from 14 residues. CDR3 amino acids: CASSLVASFHEQFF. The CDR3 DNA follows: TGTGCCAGCAGCTTAGTGGCTAGCTTCCATGAGCAGTTCTTC.

This clonotype was seen a handful of times. CDR3 coding DNA: TGTGCCAGCAGCTTAGACCAGCGGGAAAACATTCAGTACTTC. It specifies CASSLDQRENIQYF. The chain couples TRBV7-9 to TRBJ2-4; D is perhaps TRBD2 (6 bases). In germline, CDR1 is SEHNR, CDR2 FQNEAQ (reference sequence). V was shortened by 1 base and J by 5 bases, with 9 bases between the two germline ends. This CDR3 is built from 14 residues.

The gene calls are TRBV6-1 and TRBJ2-7, with 7 bases that match TRBD1. Germline-derived CDR1 and CDR2 are MNHNS and SASEGT. Trimming removed 6 bases from V and 3 bases from J; junction bases left unmatched: 5. The CDR3 is made up of 13 amino acids. This chain's CDR3 is CASRQGQFYEQYF. The CDR3 nucleotides read TGTGCCAGCAGACAGGGACAGTTCTACGAGCAGTACTTC.

This chain joins TRBV2 and TRBJ2-5; unclear D gene. V lost 8 bases and J lost 0, with 10 bases in between. CDR3 length equals 13 residues. Germline-derived CDR1 and CDR2 are SNHLY and FYNNEI. The CDR3 here is CASDGRDQETQYF. The DNA of the CDR3 is TGTGCCAGCGATGGACGGGACCAAGAGACCCAGTACTTC.

V gene TRBV12-3 or TRBV12-4 combines with J gene TRBJ2-1, with 13 positions matching TRBD2. The trim removed 3 bases at V and 4 bases at J, leaving 9 bases unmatched. The CDR3 is made up of 18 amino acids. The CDR3 loop reads CASSLGTSGVLRYNEQFF. The CDR3 region has the DNA TGTGCCAGCAGTTTGGGGACTAGCGGGGTCCTCAGGTACAATGAGCAGTTCTTC.

A few counts support this clonotype. CDR3 in amino acids: CASSPELGNTQYF. The CDR3 DNA reads TGTGCCAGCAGCCCAGAGCTGGGGAATACGCAGTATTTT. V usage is TRBV7-2 and J usage is TRBJ2-3, with unresolved D. CDR1 SGHTA and CDR2 FQGNSA come from the germline V gene. Trimming removed 5 bases from V and 7 bases from J, with 13 bases in between. The CDR3 has 13 residues.

The chain links TRBV11-1 to TRBJ2-6, with a possible D match to TRBD2 (8 bases). CDR3 length: 21 amino acids. With 2 bases removed from V and 8 bases from J, the gap between germline ends came to 31 bases. Germline CDR1 and CDR2: SGHAT and FQDESV (reference sequence). CDR3 residues: CASSLSGGGEWPTTGTNVLTF. The CDR3 DNA sequence: TGTGCCAGCAGCTTATCGGGAGGGGGCGAGTGGCCTACGACGGGAACCAACGTCCTGACTTTC.

This chain connects TRBV12-3 or TRBV12-4 to TRBJ2-2, with D unclear. Trimming shortened V by 5 bases and J by 7 bases, and 11 bases separated the two germline ends. This CDR3 contains 13 residues. The CDR3 here is CASSPFNSGELFF. The CDR3 DNA is TGTGCCAGCAGTCCATTCAATAGCGGGGAGCTGTTTTTT.